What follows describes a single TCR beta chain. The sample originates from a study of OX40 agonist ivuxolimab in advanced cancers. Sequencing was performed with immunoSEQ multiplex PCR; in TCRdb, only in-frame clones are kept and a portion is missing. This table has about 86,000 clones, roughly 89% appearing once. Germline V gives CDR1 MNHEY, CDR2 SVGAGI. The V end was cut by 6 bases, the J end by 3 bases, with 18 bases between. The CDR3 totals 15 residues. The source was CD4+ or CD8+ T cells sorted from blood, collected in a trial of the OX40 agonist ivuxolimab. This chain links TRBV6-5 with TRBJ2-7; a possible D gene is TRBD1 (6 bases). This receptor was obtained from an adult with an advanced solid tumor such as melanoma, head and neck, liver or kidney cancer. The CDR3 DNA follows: TGTGCCAGCAGATTGGACAGAGACTTAGTCTACGAGCAGTACTTC. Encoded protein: CASRLDRDLVYEQYF.